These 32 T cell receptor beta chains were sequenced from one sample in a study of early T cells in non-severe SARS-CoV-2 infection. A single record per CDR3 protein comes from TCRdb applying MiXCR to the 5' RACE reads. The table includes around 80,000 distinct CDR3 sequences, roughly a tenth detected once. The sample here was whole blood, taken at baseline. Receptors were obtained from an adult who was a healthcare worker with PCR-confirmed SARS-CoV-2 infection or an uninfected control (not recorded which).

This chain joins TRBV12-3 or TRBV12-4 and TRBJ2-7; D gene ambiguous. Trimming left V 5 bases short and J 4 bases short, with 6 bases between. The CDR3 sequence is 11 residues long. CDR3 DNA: TGTGCCAGCAGTCACGGGTACGAGCAGTACTTC. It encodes CASSHGYEQYF.

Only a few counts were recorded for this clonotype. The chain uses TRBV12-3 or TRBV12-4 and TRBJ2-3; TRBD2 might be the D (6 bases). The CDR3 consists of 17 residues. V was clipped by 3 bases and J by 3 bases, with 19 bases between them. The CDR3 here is CASSFGGAPTGTDTQYF. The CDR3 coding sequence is TGTGCCAGCAGTTTCGGGGGTGCCCCCACCGGGACAGATACGCAGTATTTT.

CDR3 coding DNA: TGTGCCAGCAGTTTAGGTTTGGGTGGTCGAGAGACCCAGTACTTC. Translated: CASSLGLGGRETQYF. The genes are TRBV12-3 or TRBV12-4 and TRBJ2-5; the D is unclear. This CDR3 has 15 residues. Trimming removed 1 base at V and 4 bases at J, with 13 bases between.

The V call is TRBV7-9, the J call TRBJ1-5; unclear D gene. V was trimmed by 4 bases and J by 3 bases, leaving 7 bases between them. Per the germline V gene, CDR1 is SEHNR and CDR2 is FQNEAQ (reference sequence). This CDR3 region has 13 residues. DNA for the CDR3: TGTGCCAGCAGCTCCCAAGACAATCAGCCCCAGCATTTT. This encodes CASSSQDNQPQHF.

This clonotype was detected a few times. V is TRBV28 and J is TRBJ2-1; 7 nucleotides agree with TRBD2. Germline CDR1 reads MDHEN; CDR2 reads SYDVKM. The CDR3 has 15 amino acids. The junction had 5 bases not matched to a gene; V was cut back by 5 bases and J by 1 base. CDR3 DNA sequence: TGTGCCAGCAGTCGCGGGAGCCAGTCCTACAATGAGCAGTTCTTC. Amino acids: CASSRGSQSYNEQFF.

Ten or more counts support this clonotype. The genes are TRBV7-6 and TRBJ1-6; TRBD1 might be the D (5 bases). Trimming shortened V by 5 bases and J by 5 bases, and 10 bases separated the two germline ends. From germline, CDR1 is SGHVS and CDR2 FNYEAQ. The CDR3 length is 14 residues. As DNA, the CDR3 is TGTGCCAGCAGCCCCGGGACGGATAATTCACCCCTCCACTTT. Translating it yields CASSPGTDNSPLHF. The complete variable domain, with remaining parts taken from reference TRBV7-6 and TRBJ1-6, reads GAGVSQSPRYKVTKRGQDVALRCDPISGHVSLYWYRQALGQGPEFLTYFNYEAQQDKSGLPNDRFSAERPEGSISTLTIQRTEQRDSAMYRCASSPGTDNSPLHFGNGTRLTVT.

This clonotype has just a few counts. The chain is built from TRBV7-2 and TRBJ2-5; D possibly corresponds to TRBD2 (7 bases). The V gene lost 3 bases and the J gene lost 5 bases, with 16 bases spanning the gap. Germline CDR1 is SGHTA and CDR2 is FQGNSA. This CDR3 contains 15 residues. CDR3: CASSFQGGVEETQYF. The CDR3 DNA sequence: TGTGCCAGCAGCTTCCAAGGGGGGGTTGAGGAGACCCAGTACTTC.

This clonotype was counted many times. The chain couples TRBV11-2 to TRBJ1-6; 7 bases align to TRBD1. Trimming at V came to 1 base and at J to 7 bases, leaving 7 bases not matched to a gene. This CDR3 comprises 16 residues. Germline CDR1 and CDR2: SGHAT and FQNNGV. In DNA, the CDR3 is TGTGCCAGCAGCTTAGTACCACAGGGGAGGAATTCACCCCTCCACTTT. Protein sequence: CASSLVPQGRNSPLHF.

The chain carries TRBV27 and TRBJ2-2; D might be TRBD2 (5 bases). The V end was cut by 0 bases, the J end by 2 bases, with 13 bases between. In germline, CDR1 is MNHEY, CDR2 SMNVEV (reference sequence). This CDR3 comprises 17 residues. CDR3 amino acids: CASSLSVQEANTGELFF. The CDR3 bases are TGTGCCAGCAGTTTATCGGTGCAGGAGGCTAACACCGGGGAGCTGTTTTTT.

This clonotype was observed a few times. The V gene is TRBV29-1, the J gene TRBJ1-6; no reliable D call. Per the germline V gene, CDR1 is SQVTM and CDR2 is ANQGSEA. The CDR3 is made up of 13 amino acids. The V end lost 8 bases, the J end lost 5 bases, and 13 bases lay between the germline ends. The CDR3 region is CSPWEGDNSPLHF. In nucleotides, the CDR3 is TGCAGCCCATGGGAGGGAGATAATTCACCCCTCCACTTT.

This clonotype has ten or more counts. CDR3 loop: CAIRRGTLGNRSNQPQHF. The CDR3 coding sequence is TGTGCCATCAGGAGGGGGACCCTAGGAAATCGTAGCAATCAGCCCCAGCATTTT. This chain connects TRBV10-3 to TRBJ1-5; D perhaps matches TRBD1 (6 bases). In germline, CDR1 is ENHRY, CDR2 SYGVKD. CDR3 size: 18 residues. V gave up 6 bases and J gave up 0 bases, with 21 bases separating them.

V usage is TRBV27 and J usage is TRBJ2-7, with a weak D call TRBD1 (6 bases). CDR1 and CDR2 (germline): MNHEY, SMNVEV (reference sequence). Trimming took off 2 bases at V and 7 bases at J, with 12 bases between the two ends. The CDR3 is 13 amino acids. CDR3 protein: CASSLQGKGEQYF. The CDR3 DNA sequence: TGTGCCAGCAGTTTACAGGGGAAGGGGGAGCAGTACTTC.

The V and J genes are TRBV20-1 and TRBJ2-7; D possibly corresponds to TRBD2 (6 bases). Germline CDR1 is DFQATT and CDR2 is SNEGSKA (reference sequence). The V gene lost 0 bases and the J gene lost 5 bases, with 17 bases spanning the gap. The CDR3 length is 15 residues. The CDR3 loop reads CSARDEGLPGDEQYF. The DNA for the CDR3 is TGCAGTGCTAGAGATGAGGGACTCCCCGGGGACGAGCAGTACTTC.

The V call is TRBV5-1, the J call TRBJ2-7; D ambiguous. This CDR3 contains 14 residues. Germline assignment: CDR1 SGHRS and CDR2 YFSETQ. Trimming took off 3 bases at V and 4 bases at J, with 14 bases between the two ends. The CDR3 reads CASSSSGGPYEQYF. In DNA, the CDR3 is TGCGCCAGCAGCTCGTCCGGTGGGCCATACGAGCAGTACTTC.

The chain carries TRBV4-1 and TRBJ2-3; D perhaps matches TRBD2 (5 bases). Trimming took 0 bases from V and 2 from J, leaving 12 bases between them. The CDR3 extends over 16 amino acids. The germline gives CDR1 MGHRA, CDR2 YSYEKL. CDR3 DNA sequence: TGCGCCAGCAGCCAAGATGGGAGCGACCCCACAGATACGCAGTATTTT. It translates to CASSQDGSDPTDTQYF.

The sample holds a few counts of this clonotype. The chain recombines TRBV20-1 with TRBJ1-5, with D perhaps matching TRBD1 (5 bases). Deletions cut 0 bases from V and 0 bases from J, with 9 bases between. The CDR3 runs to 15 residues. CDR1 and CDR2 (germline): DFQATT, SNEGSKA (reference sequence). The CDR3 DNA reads TGCAGTGCTAGAGATCGGGGGAATAGCAATCAGCCCCAGCATTTT. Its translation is CSARDRGNSNQPQHF.

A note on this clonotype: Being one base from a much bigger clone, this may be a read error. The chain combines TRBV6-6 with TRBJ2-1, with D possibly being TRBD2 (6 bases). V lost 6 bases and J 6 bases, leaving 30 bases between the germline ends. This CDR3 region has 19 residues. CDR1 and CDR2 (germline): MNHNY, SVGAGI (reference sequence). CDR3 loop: CASSPRRDPQDFRGNEQFF. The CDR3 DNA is TGTGCCAGCAGCCCAAGGCGGGACCCACAGGACTTCCGGGGCAATGAGCAGTTCTTC.

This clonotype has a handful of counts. CDR3: CASSQPGLAGSASSYNEQFF. The CDR3 nucleotides read TGCGCCAGCAGCCAACCGGGACTAGCTGGTTCGGCTAGCTCCTACAATGAGCAGTTCTTC. The V and J genes are TRBV4-1 and TRBJ2-1; 9 positions agree with TRBD2. The germline V gene encodes CDR1 MGHRA and CDR2 YSYEKL. Trimming took 2 bases from V and 0 from J; bases not matched to a gene: 14. CDR3 length: 20 amino acids.

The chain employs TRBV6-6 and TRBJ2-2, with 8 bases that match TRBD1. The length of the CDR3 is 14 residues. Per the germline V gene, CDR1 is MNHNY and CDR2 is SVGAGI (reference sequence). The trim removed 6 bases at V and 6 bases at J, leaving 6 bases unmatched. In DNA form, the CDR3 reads TGTGCCAGCAGATGGACAGGGAATCCCGGGGAGCTGTTTTTT. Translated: CASRWTGNPGELFF.

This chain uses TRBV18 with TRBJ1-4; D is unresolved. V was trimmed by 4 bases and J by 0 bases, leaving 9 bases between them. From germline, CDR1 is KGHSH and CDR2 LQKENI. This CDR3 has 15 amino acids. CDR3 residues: CASSRYMATNEKLFF. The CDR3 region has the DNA TGTGCCAGCTCACGCTACATGGCAACTAATGAAAAACTGTTTTTT. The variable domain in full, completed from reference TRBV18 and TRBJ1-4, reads NAGVMQNPRHLVRRRGQEARLRCSPMKGHSHVYWYRQLPEEGLKFMVYLQKENIIDESGMPKERFSAEFPKEGPSILRIQQVVRGDSAAYFCASSRYMATNEKLFFGSGTQLSVL.

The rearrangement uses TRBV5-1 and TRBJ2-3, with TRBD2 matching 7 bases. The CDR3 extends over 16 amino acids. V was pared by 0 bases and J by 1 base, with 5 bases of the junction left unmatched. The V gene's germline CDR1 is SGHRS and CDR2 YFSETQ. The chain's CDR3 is CASSLARLAGTDTQYF. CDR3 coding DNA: TGCGCCAGCAGCTTGGCCCGGCTAGCGGGCACAGATACGCAGTATTTT.

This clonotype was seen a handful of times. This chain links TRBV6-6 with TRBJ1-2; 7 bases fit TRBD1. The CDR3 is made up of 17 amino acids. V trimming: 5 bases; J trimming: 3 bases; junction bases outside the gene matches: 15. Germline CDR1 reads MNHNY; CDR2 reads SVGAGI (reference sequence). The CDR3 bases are TGTGCCAGCAGTCCCCCGACAGGGCGGGATACAGACTATGGCTACACCTTC. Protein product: CASSPPTGRDTDYGYTF.

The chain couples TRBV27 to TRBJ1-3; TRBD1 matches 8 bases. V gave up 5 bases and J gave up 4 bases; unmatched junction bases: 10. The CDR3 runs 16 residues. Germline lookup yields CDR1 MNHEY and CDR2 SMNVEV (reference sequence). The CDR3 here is CASSPGQGKRGNTIYF. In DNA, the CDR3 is TGTGCCAGCAGTCCCGGACAGGGCAAGAGAGGAAACACCATATATTTT.

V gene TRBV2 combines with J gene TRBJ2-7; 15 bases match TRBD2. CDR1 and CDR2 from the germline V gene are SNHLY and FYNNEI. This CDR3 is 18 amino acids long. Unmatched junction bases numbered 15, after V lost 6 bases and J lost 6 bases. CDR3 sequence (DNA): TGTGCCAGCAGGACTTCCCGGACTAGCGGGAGGGCCTCGCGCGAGCAGTACTTC. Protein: CASRTSRTSGRASREQYF.

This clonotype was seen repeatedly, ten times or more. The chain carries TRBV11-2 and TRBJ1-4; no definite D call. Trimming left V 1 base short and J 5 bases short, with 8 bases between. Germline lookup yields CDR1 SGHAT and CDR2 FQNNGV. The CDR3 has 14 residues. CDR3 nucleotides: TGTGCCAGCAGCTTAGGGAGGAAGAATGAAAAACTGTTTTTT. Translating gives CASSLGRKNEKLFF.

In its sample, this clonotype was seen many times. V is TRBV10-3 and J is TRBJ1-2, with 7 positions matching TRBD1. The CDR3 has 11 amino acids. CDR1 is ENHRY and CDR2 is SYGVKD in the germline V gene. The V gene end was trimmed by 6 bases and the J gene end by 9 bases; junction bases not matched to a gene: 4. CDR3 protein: CAIRGDSSYTF. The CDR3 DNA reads TGTGCCATCAGGGGGGACAGCAGCTACACCTTC.

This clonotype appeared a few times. This chain's CDR3 is CASSRMEDTQYF. DNA of the CDR3: TGTGCCAGCAGCCGCATGGAGGATACGCAGTATTTT. The chain employs TRBV11-2 and TRBJ2-3; D unresolved. The CDR3 is made up of 12 amino acids. Trimming shortened V by 5 bases and J by 6 bases, and 9 bases separated the two germline ends. The germline CDR1 and CDR2 sequences are SGHAT and FQNNGV.

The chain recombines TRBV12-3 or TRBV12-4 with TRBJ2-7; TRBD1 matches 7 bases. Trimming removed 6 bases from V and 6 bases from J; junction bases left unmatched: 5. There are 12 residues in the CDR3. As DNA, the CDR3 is TGTGCCAGCAGGAAGGGACAGCTCGAGCAGTACTTC. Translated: CASRKGQLEQYF.

The CDR3, as DNA: TGCAGTGCTAGGGACGATTCTAGCGGGCTCTCCCGGGAGCAGTACTTC. Its translation: CSARDDSSGLSREQYF. The chain is built from TRBV20-1 and TRBJ2-7; 8 bases are a match to TRBD2. Germline CDR1 DFQATT, CDR2 SNEGSKA (reference sequence). This CDR3 spans 16 amino acids. V lost 3 bases, J lost 7 bases, and 17 bases stayed unmatched.

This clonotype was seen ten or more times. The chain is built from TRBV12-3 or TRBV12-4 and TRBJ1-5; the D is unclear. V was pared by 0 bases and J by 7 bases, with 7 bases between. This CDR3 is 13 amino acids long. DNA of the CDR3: TGTGCCAGCAGTTTAGCGCACGGGCAGCCCCAGCATTTT. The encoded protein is CASSLAHGQPQHF.

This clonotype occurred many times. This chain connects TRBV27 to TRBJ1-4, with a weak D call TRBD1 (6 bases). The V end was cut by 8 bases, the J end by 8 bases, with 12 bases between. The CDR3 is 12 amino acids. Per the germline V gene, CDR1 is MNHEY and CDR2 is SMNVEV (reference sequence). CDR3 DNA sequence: TGTGCCAGCGGGGGGACATACGAAAAACTGTTTTTT. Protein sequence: CASGGTYEKLFF.

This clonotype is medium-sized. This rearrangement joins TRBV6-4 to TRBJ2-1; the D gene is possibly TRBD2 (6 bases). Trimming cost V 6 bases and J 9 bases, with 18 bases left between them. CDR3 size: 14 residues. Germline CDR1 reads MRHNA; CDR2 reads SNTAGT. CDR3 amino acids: CASSPSSAVGEQFF. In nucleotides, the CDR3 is TGTGCCAGCAGCCCTTCTAGCGCGGTTGGTGAGCAGTTCTTC.